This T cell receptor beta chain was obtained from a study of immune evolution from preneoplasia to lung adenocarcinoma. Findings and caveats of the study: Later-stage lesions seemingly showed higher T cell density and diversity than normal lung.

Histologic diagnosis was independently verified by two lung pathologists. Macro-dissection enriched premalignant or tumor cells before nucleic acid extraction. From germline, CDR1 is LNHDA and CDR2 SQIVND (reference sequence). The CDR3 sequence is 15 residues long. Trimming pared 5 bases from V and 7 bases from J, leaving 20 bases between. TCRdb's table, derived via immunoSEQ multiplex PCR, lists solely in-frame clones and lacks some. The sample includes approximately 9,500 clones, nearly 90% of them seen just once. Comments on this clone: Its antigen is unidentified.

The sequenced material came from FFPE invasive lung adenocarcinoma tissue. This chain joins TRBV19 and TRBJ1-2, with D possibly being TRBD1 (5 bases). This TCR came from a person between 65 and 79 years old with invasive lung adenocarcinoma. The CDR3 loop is CASSSQLLTVSGYTF. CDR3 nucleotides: TGTGCCAGTAGTTCTCAACTCCTGACAGTCAGTGGCTACACCTTC.